This T cell receptor beta chain appears in the sequencing data of a study of neurological immune-mediated disorders. Trimming took 0 bases from V and 5 from J; bases not matched to a gene: 4. From germline, CDR1 is PRHDT and CDR2 FYEKMQ (reference sequence). The CDR3 is 15 amino acids. Notes on the study in general: No sharing of CDR3 amino acid sequences was observed among expanded clones across subjects, suggesting private repertoires in all groups.

With 10-nucleotide random UMIs, 5'RACE was used to make the cDNA. From the 5' RACE reads, TCRdb called clonotypes with MiXCR, one entry per CDR3 protein. The profile shows tens of thousands of distinct CDR3 sequences, 4% to 6% of them singletons. This clonotype was found a few times. The target antigen is unknown. A much larger clone sits a single nucleotide away, making a read error possible. Input material: PBMCs. This chain joins TRBV13 and TRBJ2-3, with TRBD2 matching over 8 bases. The origin of this receptor is a woman aged 30 to 39 with multiple sclerosis. The CDR3: CASSLGLAGKDTQYF. The CDR3 nucleotides are TGTGCCAGCAGCTTAGGGCTAGCGGGCAAAGATACGCAGTATTTT. The variable domain in full, completed from reference TRBV13 and TRBJ2-3, reads AAGVIQSPRHLIKEKRETATLKCYPIPRHDTVYWYQQGPGQDPQFLISFYEKMQSDKGSIPDRFSAQQFSDYHSELNMSSLELGDSALYFCASSLGLAGKDTQYFGPGTRLTVL.